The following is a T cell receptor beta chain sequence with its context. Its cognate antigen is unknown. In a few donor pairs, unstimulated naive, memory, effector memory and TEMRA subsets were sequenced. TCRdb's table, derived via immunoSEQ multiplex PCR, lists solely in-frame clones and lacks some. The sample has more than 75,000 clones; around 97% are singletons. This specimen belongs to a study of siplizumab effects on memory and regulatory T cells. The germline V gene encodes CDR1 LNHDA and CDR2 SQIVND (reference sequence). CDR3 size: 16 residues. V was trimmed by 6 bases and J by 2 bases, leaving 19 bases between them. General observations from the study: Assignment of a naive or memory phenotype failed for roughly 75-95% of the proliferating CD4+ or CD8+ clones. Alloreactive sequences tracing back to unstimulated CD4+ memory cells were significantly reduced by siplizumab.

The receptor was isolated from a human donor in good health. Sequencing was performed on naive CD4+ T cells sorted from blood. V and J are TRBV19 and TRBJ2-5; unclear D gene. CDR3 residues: CASRGSVGPRQETQYF. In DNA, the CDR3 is TGTGCCAGTAGGGGTTCAGTAGGCCCCCGTCAAGAGACCCAGTACTTC. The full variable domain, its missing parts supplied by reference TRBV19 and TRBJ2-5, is DGGITQSPKYLFRKEGQNVTLSCEQNLNHDAMYWYRQDPGQGLRLIYYSQIVNDFQKGDIAEGYSVSREKKESFPLTVTSAQKNPTAFYLCASRGSVGPRQETQYFGPGTRLLVL.